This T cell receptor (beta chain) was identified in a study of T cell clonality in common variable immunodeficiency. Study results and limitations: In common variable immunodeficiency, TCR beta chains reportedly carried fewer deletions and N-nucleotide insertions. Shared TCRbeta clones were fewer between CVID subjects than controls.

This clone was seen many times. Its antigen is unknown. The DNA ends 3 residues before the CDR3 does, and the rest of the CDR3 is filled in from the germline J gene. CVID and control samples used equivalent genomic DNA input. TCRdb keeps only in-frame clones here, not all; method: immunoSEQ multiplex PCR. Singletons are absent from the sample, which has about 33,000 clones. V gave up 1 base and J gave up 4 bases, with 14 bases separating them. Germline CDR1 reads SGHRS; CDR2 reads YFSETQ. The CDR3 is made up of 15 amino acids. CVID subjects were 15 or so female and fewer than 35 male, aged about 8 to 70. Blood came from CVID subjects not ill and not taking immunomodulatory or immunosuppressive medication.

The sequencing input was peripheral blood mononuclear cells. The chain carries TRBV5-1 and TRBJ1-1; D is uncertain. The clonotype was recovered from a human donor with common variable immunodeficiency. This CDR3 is CASSLSAAASTEAFF. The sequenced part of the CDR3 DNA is TGCGCCAGCAGCTTGTCGGCAGCCGCTAGCACTGAA.